The clone carrying this T cell receptor (beta chain) was detected a few times. What it recognizes is unknown. With each sample, at least 5 micrograms of total RNA were extracted. The data stem from a study of blood T cells in healthy people across ages. J lost 1 base, V lost 0 bases, and 2 bases had no gene match. Germline CDR1 and CDR2: DFQATT and SNEGSKA (reference sequence). This CDR3 spans 15 amino acids. PCR was performed a second time for roughly 7 to 12 cycles using a sample-barcoded 5' primer and a J-beta primer mix. All samples yielded 3 million or more CDR3-containing paired-end reads. From the 5' RACE reads, TCRdb called clonotypes with MiXCR, one entry per CDR3 protein. The data contain 1.5 million to 2 million distinct CDR3 sequences, 28% of them singletons. Study results and caveats: Both higher diversity and more naive CD4+ cells marked long-lived donors when set against aged donors. Per-million-T-cell TCR beta diversity fell roughly linearly with age.

Sequencing used blood. The receptor was derived from a woman in her twenties or thirties in good health. The chain uses TRBV20-1 and TRBJ1-4, with 7 bases matching TRBD1. This chain's CDR3 is CSARDQGGTNEKLFF. The DNA of the CDR3 is TGCAGTGCTAGAGATCAGGGGGGAACTAATGAAAAACTGTTTTTT.